This note documents a single TCR beta chain sequence. Its antigen remains unidentified. Next came a second PCR, run for about 6 to 12 cycles, which used a sample-barcoded 5' primer along with a J-beta primer mix. All cDNA molecules were each tagged by a template-switch adaptor with 12 random nucleotides. All samples yielded 3 million or more CDR3-containing paired-end reads. MiXCR, applied by TCRdb to the 5' RACE reads, yields one record per CDR3 protein. The sample holds roughly 1.5 million distinct CDR3 sequences, roughly 43% seen once. The CDR3 totals 13 residues. V was pared by 4 bases and J by 11 bases, with 17 bases between. This specimen belongs to a study of blood T cells in healthy people across ages. Study outcomes and limitations: The unknown donor CMV status may have confounded expanded clonotype changes.

The chain links TRBV12-3 or TRBV12-4 to TRBJ2-5, with D possibly TRBD2 on 5 matching bases. This receptor was taken from a woman aged 18-29 years in good health. Sequences were obtained from blood. DNA for the CDR3: TGTGCCAGCAGTTATATAGGAGGTTGTAAGCAGTACTTC. As protein: CASSYIGGCKQYF.